This T cell receptor (beta chain) was captured in a study of blood T cell repertoires in COVID-19. Study-wide background: Sites across the United States, Italy and Spain contributed samples from acute and convalescent COVID-19. T cells, B-cell-depleted T cells, or PBMCs supplied cDNA or gDNA.

The CDR3 spans 14 residues. Germline CDR1 reads LNHDA; CDR2 reads SQIVND (reference sequence). With V trimmed by 6 bases and J by 4 bases, 6 bases remained unmatched. Original methodology: Amplification with reference gene primers provided the estimates of nucleated cell counts. Produced via immunoSEQ multiplex PCR; TCRdb's table is partial and in-frame only. From that table come the V and J calls and clone size; the DNA was used to work out D and trimming. The table shows tens of thousands of clones, with over 75% occurring only once. The chain links TRBV19 to TRBJ1-5; 7 bases align to TRBD1. The source material was peripheral blood. This sequence originates from a man aged 45-65 years with active COVID-19. CDR3 DNA sequence: TGTGCCAGTAGCAAGGGACAGAAGAATCAGCCCCAGCATTTT. Its protein is CASSKGQKNQPQHF.